This T cell receptor (beta chain) was identified in a study of CD8 T cells in Susac syndrome. The CDR3 has 13 amino acids. CDR1 is SGHRS, CDR2 YFSETQ, per germline. V shed 4 bases and J shed 2 bases, with 7 bases lying between them. Random hexamers were used to reverse transcribe an amount of roughly 0.5 to 1 ug RNA. The immunoSEQ assay covered 54 Vbeta and 13 Jbeta segments for CDR3. TCRdb ran MiXCR on the immunoSEQ multiplex PCR reads and lists one entry per CDR3 protein. The data hold roughly 330,000 distinct CDR3 sequences, with roughly nine tenths observed a single time. High-throughput TCR beta sequencing covered peripheral CD8+ and CD4+ T cells. Negative isolation yielded the CD8+ and CD4+ T cells, while FACS enriched the TEMRA cells. This clonotype was detected a few times.

The chain couples TRBV5-1 to TRBJ2-1; D is ambiguous. The origin of this receptor is a human donor with multiple sclerosis. The specimen sequenced was CD4+ T cells from PBMCs. CDR3 sequence (DNA): TGCGCCAGCAGCCCCGGGCCCTACAATGAGCAGTTCTTC. Its translation: CASSPGPYNEQFF.